This is a list of T cell receptor beta chains from one sample in a study of chemoradiotherapy in HPV16-positive cancers. Libraries were prepared by immunoSEQ multiplex PCR; TCRdb keeps only in-frame clonotypes and omits some of them. The sample yields approximately 12,000 clones, more than 75% seen once. The input for sequencing was blood, taken from a patient who underwent chemoradiotherapy. The receptors stem from a human donor with HPV-associated anogenital cancer. Each CDR3 is given with its conserved first and last residue. Fields, in order: J gene, clone size, D gene, V gene, CDR3 protein, CDR3 DNA. D genes are given only for firm matches. Some rows mark clone size as missing; the rest say once, few, many or name a class of expanded clone.

j_gene: TRBJ2-3
abundance: -
d_gene: TRBD2
v_gene: TRBV9
CDR3aa: CASSVVPQRGSSTDTQYF
CDR3nt: TGTGCCAGCAGCGTAGTGCCCCAGCGGGGATCTAGCACAGATACGCAGTATTTT

j_gene: TRBJ2-7
abundance: once
d_gene: -
v_gene: TRBV4-2
CDR3aa: CASSQDTRGSYEQYF
CDR3nt: TGTGCCAGCAGCCAAGACACCCGGGGGTCCTACGAGCAGTACTTC

j_gene: TRBJ2-1
abundance: few
d_gene: TRBD2
v_gene: TRBV19
CDR3aa: CASSIELAGGWDEQFF
CDR3nt: TGTGCCAGTAGTATAGAACTAGCGGGGGGGTGGGATGAGCAGTTCTTC

j_gene: TRBJ1-1
abundance: -
d_gene: -
v_gene: TRBV7-2
CDR3aa: CASSLRGGREAFF
CDR3nt: TGTGCCAGCAGCTTACGAGGGGGTCGCGAAGCTTTCTTT

j_gene: TRBJ1-3
abundance: -
d_gene: TRBD1
v_gene: TRBV14
CDR3aa: CASRRTGGLTSGNTIYF
CDR3nt: TGTGCCAGCAGACGGACAGGGGGGCTTACCTCTGGAAACACCATATATTTT

j_gene: TRBJ2-1
abundance: -
d_gene: -
v_gene: TRBV6-4
CDR3aa: CASSDSEGPDEQFF
CDR3nt: TGTGCCAGCAGTGACTCAGAAGGGCCGGATGAGCAGTTCTTC

j_gene: TRBJ2-7
abundance: -
d_gene: -
v_gene: TRBV5-1
CDR3aa: CASSSDGLLGLEQYF
CDR3nt: TGCGCCAGCTCCTCGGATGGGCTCTTGGGGCTCGAGCAGTACTTC

j_gene: TRBJ2-2
abundance: once
d_gene: -
v_gene: TRBV5-1
CDR3aa: CASSYLGPATNTGELFF
CDR3nt: TGCGCCAGCAGCTACCTGGGGCCAGCCACGAACACCGGGGAGCTGTTTTTT

j_gene: TRBJ1-3
abundance: -
d_gene: -
v_gene: TRBV29-1
CDR3aa: CSVGGINSGNTIYF
CDR3nt: TGCAGCGTTGGAGGGATTAACTCTGGAAACACCATATATTTT

j_gene: TRBJ1-6
abundance: -
d_gene: -
v_gene: TRBV10-3
CDR3aa: CAIKETSDYNSPLHF
CDR3nt: TGTGCCATCAAAGAGACCTCCGACTATAATTCACCCCTCCACTTT

j_gene: TRBJ2-7
abundance: -
d_gene: TRBD2
v_gene: TRBV4-1
CDR3aa: CASSQGRTSGESSYEQYF
CDR3nt: TGCGCCAGCAGCCAAGGGCGGACTAGCGGGGAAAGCTCCTACGAGCAGTACTTC

j_gene: TRBJ1-2
abundance: -
d_gene: -
v_gene: TRBV18
CDR3aa: CASSPTPPGSNYGYTF
CDR3nt: TGTGCCAGCTCACCAACCCCCCCCGGCTCTAACTATGGCTACACCTTC

j_gene: TRBJ2-2
abundance: -
d_gene: -
v_gene: TRBV30
CDR3aa: CAWYTGELFF
CDR3nt: TGTGCCTGGTACACCGGGGAGCTGTTTTTT

j_gene: TRBJ2-5
abundance: -
d_gene: -
v_gene: TRBV2
CDR3aa: CASSYGVETQYF
CDR3nt: TGTGCCAGCAGTTATGGGGTGGAGACCCAGTACTTC

j_gene: TRBJ1-1
abundance: -
d_gene: -
v_gene: TRBV6-1
CDR3aa: CASAGTAGGAEAFF
CDR3nt: TGTGCCAGCGCCGGGACTGCGGGAGGCGCTGAAGCTTTCTTT

j_gene: TRBJ2-5
abundance: -
d_gene: TRBD2
v_gene: TRBV7-9
CDR3aa: CASSLPAGSQETQYF
CDR3nt: TGTGCCAGCAGCTTGCCAGCGGGAAGCCAAGAGACCCAGTACTTC

j_gene: TRBJ1-4
abundance: -
d_gene: TRBD1
v_gene: TRBV7-9
CDR3aa: CASSFRQGHNEKLFF
CDR3nt: TGTGCCAGCAGCTTCAGACAGGGGCATAATGAAAAACTGTTTTTT

j_gene: TRBJ2-7
abundance: -
d_gene: TRBD2
v_gene: TRBV11-2
CDR3aa: CASSSGLAGDQYF
CDR3nt: TGTGCCAGCAGCTCCGGACTAGCGGGGGACCAGTACTTC

j_gene: TRBJ2-2
abundance: -
d_gene: -
v_gene: TRBV28
CDR3aa: CASQGGSLNTGELFF
CDR3nt: TGTGCTAGTCAGGGGGGGTCTCTCAACACCGGGGAGCTGTTTTTT

j_gene: TRBJ2-2
abundance: -
d_gene: TRBD2
v_gene: TRBV7-8
CDR3aa: CASSLVGGGFTGELFF
CDR3nt: TGTGCCAGCAGCTTAGTCGGCGGGGGGTTCACCGGGGAGCTGTTTTTT

j_gene: TRBJ2-1
abundance: -
d_gene: -
v_gene: TRBV6-5
CDR3aa: CASSSRGEQFF
CDR3nt: TGTGCCAGCAGTTCCCGGGGTGAGCAGTTCTTC

j_gene: TRBJ1-1
abundance: few
d_gene: -
v_gene: TRBV6-1
CDR3aa: CASSESPEGGGTEAFF
CDR3nt: TGTGCCAGCAGTGAATCCCCGGAAGGGGGGGGCACTGAAGCTTTCTTT

j_gene: TRBJ2-6
abundance: -
d_gene: TRBD2
v_gene: TRBV11-3
CDR3aa: CASSSYGTSGGGAGANVLTF
CDR3nt: TGTGCCAGCAGCTCCTACGGGACTAGCGGGGGGGGTGCTGGGGCCAACGTCCTGACTTTC

j_gene: TRBJ1-1
abundance: -
d_gene: -
v_gene: TRBV19
CDR3aa: CASGTNTEAFF
CDR3nt: TGTGCCAGTGGCACGAACACTGAAGCTTTCTTT

j_gene: TRBJ2-3
abundance: -
d_gene: TRBD2
v_gene: TRBV7-9
CDR3aa: CASSTPAGGRFYTQYF
CDR3nt: TGTGCCAGCAGCACCCCCGCGGGGGGGCGATTCTATACGCAGTATTTT

j_gene: TRBJ1-2
abundance: -
d_gene: -
v_gene: TRBV19
CDR3aa: CASSIGGGRRYGYTF
CDR3nt: TGTGCCAGTAGTATCGGGGGGGGTCGTCGGTATGGCTACACCTTC

j_gene: TRBJ1-1
abundance: few
d_gene: -
v_gene: TRBV2
CDR3aa: CASSDVPNTEAFF
CDR3nt: TGTGCCAGCAGTGACGTACCGAACACTGAAGCTTTCTTT

j_gene: TRBJ1-5
abundance: -
d_gene: -
v_gene: TRBV6-1
CDR3aa: CASSGTSNQPQHF
CDR3nt: TGTGCCAGCAGTGGGACTAGCAATCAGCCCCAGCATTTT

j_gene: TRBJ2-2
abundance: -
d_gene: -
v_gene: TRBV5-1
CDR3aa: CASSLLGLNRGNTGELFF
CDR3nt: TGCGCCAGCAGCTTGTTGGGCCTCAATCGGGGGAACACCGGGGAGCTGTTTTTT

j_gene: TRBJ2-5
abundance: once
d_gene: -
v_gene: TRBV7-2
CDR3aa: CASSLNSAVQETQYF
CDR3nt: TGTGCCAGCAGCTTGAATAGCGCGGTACAAGAGACCCAGTACTTC

j_gene: TRBJ1-2
abundance: few
d_gene: TRBD1
v_gene: TRBV2
CDR3aa: CASSKPGTGKNYGYTF
CDR3nt: TGTGCCAGCAGTAAGCCCGGGACAGGGAAGAACTATGGCTACACCTTC

j_gene: TRBJ1-1
abundance: -
d_gene: -
v_gene: TRBV19
CDR3aa: CASSIEGMNTEAFF
CDR3nt: TGTGCCAGTAGTATCGAGGGAATGAACACTGAAGCTTTCTTT

j_gene: TRBJ2-5
abundance: -
d_gene: -
v_gene: TRBV5-1
CDR3aa: CASPPGEYQETQYF
CDR3nt: TGCGCCAGTCCCCCTGGGGAGTACCAAGAGACCCAGTACTTC

j_gene: TRBJ1-1
abundance: -
d_gene: -
v_gene: TRBV4-1
CDR3aa: CASSAAGAFF
CDR3nt: TGCGCCAGCAGCGCGGCCGGAGCTTTCTTT

j_gene: TRBJ1-1
abundance: -
d_gene: -
v_gene: TRBV6-5
CDR3aa: CASSYSLGGETEAFF
CDR3nt: TGTGCCAGCAGTTACTCTCTTGGTGGGGAAACTGAAGCTTTCTTT